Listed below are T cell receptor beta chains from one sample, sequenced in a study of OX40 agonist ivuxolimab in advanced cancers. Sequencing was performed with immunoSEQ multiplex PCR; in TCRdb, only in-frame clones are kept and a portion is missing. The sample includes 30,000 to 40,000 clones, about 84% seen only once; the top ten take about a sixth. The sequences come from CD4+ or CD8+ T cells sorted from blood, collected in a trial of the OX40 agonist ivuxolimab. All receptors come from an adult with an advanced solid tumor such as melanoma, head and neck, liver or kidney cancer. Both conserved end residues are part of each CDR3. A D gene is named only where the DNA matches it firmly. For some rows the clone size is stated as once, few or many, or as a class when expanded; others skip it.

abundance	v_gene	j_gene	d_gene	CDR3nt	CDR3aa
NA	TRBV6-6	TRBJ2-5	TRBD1	TGTGCCAGCAGTCTTGACAGGGGGTCATACCAAGAGACCCAGTACTTC	CASSLDRGSYQETQYF
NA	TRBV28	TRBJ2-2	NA	TGTGCCAGCAGTTACCTCACCGGGGAGCTGTTTTTT	CASSYLTGELFF
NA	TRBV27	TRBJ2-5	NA	TGTGCCAGCAGTGCCTACAGGGACCAAGAGACCCAGTACTTC	CASSAYRDQETQYF
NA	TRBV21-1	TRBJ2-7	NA	TGTGCCAGCAGCAAAAAAACTGACAAGTACGAGCAGTACTTC	CASSKKTDKYEQYF
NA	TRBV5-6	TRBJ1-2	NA	TGTGCCAGCAGCTTGGATGGGCGGGGAGGGAGCTATGGCTACACCTTC	CASSLDGRGGSYGYTF
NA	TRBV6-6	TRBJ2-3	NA	TGTGCCAGCAACCCACTAGACCGCGCAGATACGCAGTATTTT	CASNPLDRADTQYF
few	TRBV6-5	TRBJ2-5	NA	TGTGCCAGCAGTTATTCCCCGGGGGTCCAAGAGACCCAGTACTTC	CASSYSPGVQETQYF
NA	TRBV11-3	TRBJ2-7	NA	TGTGCCAGCAGCTTAGTCCCGGGGACCTACGAGCAGTACTTC	CASSLVPGTYEQYF
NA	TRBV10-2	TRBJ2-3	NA	TGCGCCAGCAGTGGGGCTTATCGCTCCGAGGCAGATACGCAGTATTTT	CASSGAYRSEADTQYF
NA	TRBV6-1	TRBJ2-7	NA	TGTGCCAGCAGTGAGTCAGAGCCTTACGAGCAGTACTTC	CASSESEPYEQYF
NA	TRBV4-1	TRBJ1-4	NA	TGCGCCAGCAGCCAGGGCGGAGCCCCCAACGAAAAACTGTTTTTT	CASSQGGAPNEKLFF
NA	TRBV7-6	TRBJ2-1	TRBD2	TGTGCCAGCAGCTTATCCGCGGGGGTGGTGGCTAATGAGCAGTTCTTC	CASSLSAGVVANEQFF
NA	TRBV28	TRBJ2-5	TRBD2	TGTGCCAGCAGTTACCCCCCCGAACTAGCGGGGGGGTCCCAAGAGACCCAGTACTTC	CASSYPPELAGGSQETQYF
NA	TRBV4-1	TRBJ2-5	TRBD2	TGCGCCAGCAGCCAAGAGGAGGCGGGAGCTGAGACCCAGTACTTC	CASSQEEAGAETQYF
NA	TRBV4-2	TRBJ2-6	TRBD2	TGTGCCAGCAGCCAGCCAGGACTAGCGGACCGCTCTGGGGCCAACGTCCTGACTTTC	CASSQPGLADRSGANVLTF
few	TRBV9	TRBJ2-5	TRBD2	TGTGCCAGCAGCGTGACTAGCGGGAGTGGGGAGACCCAGTACTTC	CASSVTSGSGETQYF
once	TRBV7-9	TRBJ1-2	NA	TGTGCCAGCAGCTTAGTGACGGGGGCGGAGTATGGCTACACCTTC	CASSLVTGAEYGYTF
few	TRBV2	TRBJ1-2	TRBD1	TGTGCCAGCAGTGAGACAGGGGTTGGAAACTATGGCTACACCTTC	CASSETGVGNYGYTF
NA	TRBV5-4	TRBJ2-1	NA	TGTGCCAGCAGCTTGTTTGCTAGTCATTATGAGCAGTTCTTC	CASSLFASHYEQFF
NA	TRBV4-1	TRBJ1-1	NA	TGCGCCAGCAGCCAAGAGGGGGTCGGGACCTGGCCTGAAGCTTTCTTT	CASSQEGVGTWPEAFF